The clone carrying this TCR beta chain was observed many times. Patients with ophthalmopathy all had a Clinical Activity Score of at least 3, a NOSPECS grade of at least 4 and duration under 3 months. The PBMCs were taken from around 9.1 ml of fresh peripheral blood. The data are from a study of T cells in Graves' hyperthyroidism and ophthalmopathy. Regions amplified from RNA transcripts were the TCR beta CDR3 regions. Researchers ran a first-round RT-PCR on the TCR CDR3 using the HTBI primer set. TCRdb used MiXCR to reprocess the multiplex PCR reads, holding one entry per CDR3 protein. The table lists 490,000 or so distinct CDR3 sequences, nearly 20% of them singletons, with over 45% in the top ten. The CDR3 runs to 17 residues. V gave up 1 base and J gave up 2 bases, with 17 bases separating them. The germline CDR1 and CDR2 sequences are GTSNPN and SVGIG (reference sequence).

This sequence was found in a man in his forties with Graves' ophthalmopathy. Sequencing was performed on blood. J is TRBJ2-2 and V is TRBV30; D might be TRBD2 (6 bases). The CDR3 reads CAWSGGKAGRNTGELFF. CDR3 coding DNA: TGTGCCTGGAGTGGTGGAAAGGCGGGACGCAACACCGGGGAGCTGTTTTTT.